The clone carrying this TCR beta chain was detected only once. Its antigen remains unidentified. This record belongs to a study of post-analysis software for immune sequencing data. About the study: Both relapsing-remitting and secondary progressive multiple sclerosis featured among the disease courses, as did progressive-relapsing multiple sclerosis.

Sequencing libraries made from TCR beta cDNA carried unique molecular identifiers. T cells, roughly 0.9 to 11 million of them, yielded hundreds of thousands of cDNA molecules. TCRdb reprocessed the PCR reads with MiXCR, giving one entry per CDR3 protein. The table includes approximately 730,000 distinct CDR3 sequences, roughly 27% detected once. Whole-study findings and limits: Significantly decreased normalized Chao1 diversity was recorded for multiple sclerosis patients relative to controls.

The TCR was taken from a girl aged 10 to 17 with multiple sclerosis. The sequencing input was blood.

The CDR3 DNA reads TGCAGCGTGACACAGGGGCCTGCAGCTTTCTTT. Its protein is CSVTQGPAAFF. V and J are TRBV29-1 and TRBJ1-1; 7 nucleotides agree with TRBD1. The trim removed 6 bases at V and 10 bases at J, leaving 8 bases unmatched. CDR3 size: 11 residues. Germline CDR1 SQVTM, CDR2 ANQGSEA.